The clone carrying this T cell receptor beta chain was detected many times. No antigen is known for it. The data were obtained in a study of CD8 T cells in ankylosing spondylitis. The study, taken as a whole, reports: There was a TCR beta motif, made of several highly homologous variants, that appeared characteristic of ankylosing spondylitis blood.

TCRdb reprocessed the 5' RACE reads via MiXCR and lists one record per CDR3 protein. The sample lists some 800,000 distinct CDR3 sequences, roughly 10% occurring once. Trimming stripped 6 bases from V and 5 bases from J, with 8 bases between. The CDR3 extends over 13 amino acids. Sequencing input: blood, either unsorted or a sorted T cell fraction (not recorded which). This clonotype originated in a male donor with ankylosing spondylitis. The gene calls are TRBV12-3 or TRBV12-4 and TRBJ1-6; D is unclear. The CDR3 reads CASSAKHNSPLHF. The CDR3 coding sequence is TGTGCCAGCAGCGCCAAGCATAATTCACCCCTCCACTTT.